Presented here are 18 T cell receptor beta chains from one specimen sequenced in a study of vaccination and CD4 T cells after COVID-19. Treatment denoted: 10-day PBMC culture with coronavirus spike peptide pools or control peptides (ViraFEST assay). Cultured CD4+ T cell DNA was sequenced using the Oncomine TCR Beta short-read assay. One entry per CDR3 protein results from TCRdb running MiXCR on the PCR reads. The sample holds about 12,000 distinct CDR3 sequences, 70% to 80% seen once. Antigens for these TCRs are unknown. Sample: CD4+ T cells from blood, cultured in vitro. The source is a human donor who had recovered from COVID-19.

In DNA form, the CDR3 reads TGTGCCACCAGTGATTTCACAGGCAGCACAGATACGCAGTATTTT. Translated, it gives CATSDFTGSTDTQYF. The chain joins TRBV24-1 to TRBJ2-3; D possibly corresponds to TRBD1 (5 bases). The germline CDR1 and CDR2 sequences are KGHDR and SFDVKD. The CDR3 runs to 15 residues. Trimming stripped 1 base from V and 0 bases from J, with 7 bases between.

This chain connects TRBV10-2 to TRBJ1-5, with 7 bases fitting TRBD1. The length of the CDR3 is 17 residues. The V gene end was trimmed by 10 bases and the J gene end by 1 base; junction bases not matched to a gene: 16. The germline V gene has CDR1 WSHSY and CDR2 SAAADI. Written as DNA, the CDR3 is TGCGCCACCCAGGGGGGGCCGAAGGGGCGAAGCAATCAGCCCCAGCATTTT. Translation gives CATQGGPKGRSNQPQHF.

This chain connects TRBV20-1 to TRBJ2-7; D tentatively reads TRBD1 or TRBD2 (6 bases each). This CDR3 region has 15 residues. The V end was cut by 0 bases, the J end by 3 bases, with 15 bases between. Germline V gives CDR1 DFQATT, CDR2 SNEGSKA (reference sequence). CDR3: CSARDFRRGDYEQYF. The CDR3 nucleotides are TGCAGTGCTAGAGATTTTAGGAGGGGGGACTACGAGCAGTACTTC.

The V and J genes are TRBV4-2 and TRBJ2-7; TRBD2 matches 8 bases. Germline V gene data show CDR1 as LGHNA and CDR2 as YNFKEQ. This CDR3 is 15 amino acids long. V trimming: 4 bases; J trimming: 3 bases; junction bases outside the gene matches: 8. The CDR3 DNA reads as TGTGCCAGCAGCCTCTTAACGAGCGGGAGCTACGAGCAGTACTTC. This gives the protein CASSLLTSGSYEQYF.

This clonotype has a single count. The chain combines TRBV6-2 or TRBV6-3 with TRBJ1-2; D remains unclear. V lost 8 bases, J lost 8 bases, and 9 bases lay in between. CDR1 is MNHEY and CDR2 is SVGEGT in the germline V gene. The CDR3 extends over 10 amino acids. This CDR3 reads CASGRSGYTF. CDR3 nucleotide sequence: TGTGCCAGCGGCCGTTCAGGCTACACCTTC.

The chain employs TRBV20-1 and TRBJ1-5; 12 positions match TRBD1. The CDR3 has 14 residues. V lost 5 bases to trimming and J lost 8 bases; unmatched junction nucleotides: 7. Germline V gene sequence: CDR1 DFQATT, CDR2 SNEGSKA (reference sequence). CDR3 in DNA: TGCAGTGCTCCGGGACAGGGGGCGGGAGAGCCCCAGCATTTT. Translation gives CSAPGQGAGEPQHF.

The V call is TRBV7-2, the J call TRBJ1-1, with 12 nucleotides matching TRBD1. Germline V gene lookup returns CDR1 SGHTA and CDR2 FQGNSA. The V segment lost 5 bases and the J segment 9 bases; nucleotides outside the gene matches: 10. The CDR3 runs to 15 residues. In DNA, the CDR3 is TGTGCCAGCAGCCAGGCGGGAGGGACAGGGGGCAAAGCTTTCTTT. As protein: CASSQAGGTGGKAFF.

The chain combines TRBV6-1 with TRBJ2-6; D uncertain. V lost 9 bases and J 2 bases, leaving 17 bases between the germline ends. Looked up from germline, CDR1 is MNHNS and CDR2 is SASEGT. This CDR3 is 16 amino acids long. CDR3 DNA sequence: TGTGCCAGTAAAACCCGGTTGTTGGCTGGGGCCAACGTCCTGACTTTC. Protein: CASKTRLLAGANVLTF.

The chain is built from TRBV7-9 and TRBJ2-1; 9 nucleotides match TRBD1. From germline, CDR1 is SEHNR and CDR2 FQNEAQ (reference sequence). Unmatched junction bases numbered 2, after V lost 5 bases and J lost 3 bases. The CDR3 extends over 14 amino acids. CDR3 sequence reads: CASSPGQGYNEQFF. The CDR3 DNA is TGTGCCAGCAGCCCGGGACAGGGCTACAATGAGCAGTTCTTC. Variable domain in full (rest from reference TRBV7-9 and TRBJ2-1): DTGVSQNPRHKITKRGQNVTFRCDPISEHNRLYWYRQTLGQGPEFLTYFQNEAQLEKSRLLSDRFSAERPKGSFSTLEIQRTEQGDSAMYLCASSPGQGYNEQFFGPGTRLTVL.

The count of this clonotype is one. The chain uses TRBV12-3 or TRBV12-4 and TRBJ1-5; no definite D call. There are 18 residues in the CDR3. Trimming pared 1 base from V and 0 bases from J, leaving 16 bases between. CDR3 loop: CASSLGSWFGDSNQPQHF. DNA of the CDR3: TGTGCCAGCAGTTTAGGGTCCTGGTTTGGGGATAGCAATCAGCCCCAGCATTTT.

The chain joins TRBV6-1 to TRBJ1-2, with D perhaps matching TRBD1 (6 bases). Looked up from germline, CDR1 is MNHNS and CDR2 is SASEGT. The CDR3 length is 15 residues. Trimming left V 6 bases short and J 2 bases short, with 16 bases between. CDR3 sequence: CASSRQQGWNYGYTF. The CDR3 nucleotides read TGTGCCAGCAGCCGCCAACAGGGTTGGAACTATGGCTACACCTTC.

This chain links TRBV20-1 with TRBJ1-2; D call uncertain. Trimming removed 6 bases from V and 0 bases from J, with 2 bases in between. Germline V gene data show CDR1 as DFQATT and CDR2 as SNEGSKA (reference sequence). The CDR3 loop spans 10 amino acids. The CDR3 nucleotides read TGCAGTGCAACTAACTATGGCTACACCTTC. Its translation is CSATNYGYTF.

CDR3 in amino acids: CASSPRTGSSYEQYF. The CDR3 DNA sequence: TGTGCCAGCAGCCCAAGGACGGGGAGCTCCTACGAGCAGTACTTC. The gene calls are TRBV12-3 or TRBV12-4 and TRBJ2-7; a possible D gene is TRBD2 (5 bases). Trimming took off 6 bases at V and 0 bases at J, with 15 bases between the two ends. This CDR3 has 15 amino acids.

This chain uses TRBV19 with TRBJ1-2, with D perhaps TRBD1 (6 bases). The germline CDR1 and CDR2 sequences are LNHDA and SQIVND (reference sequence). V lost 3 bases to trimming and J lost 4 bases, with 15 bases between them. The CDR3 covers 15 residues. Here the CDR3 DNA reads TGTGCCAGTAGTATTCAAGGGGGAGGACGCTATGGCTACACCTTC. It is translated as CASSIQGGGRYGYTF.

The rearrangement links TRBV28 to TRBJ2-5; 8 positions agree with TRBD2. V lost 10 bases and J lost 4; bases outside the gene matches: 11. Looked up from germline, CDR1 is MDHEN and CDR2 is SYDVKM. The CDR3 runs 14 residues. DNA of the CDR3: TGTGCCAACAAGGGACTAGTAGTGGGAGAGACCCAGTACTTC. It translates to CANKGLVVGETQYF. The variable domain in full, completed from reference TRBV28 and TRBJ2-5, reads DVKVTQSSRYLVKRTGEKVFLECVQDMDHENMFWYRQDPGLGLRLIYFSYDVKMKEKGDIPEGYSVSREKKERFSLILESASTNQTSMYLCANKGLVVGETQYFGPGTRLLVL.

This sequence joins TRBV29-1 and TRBJ1-1; possibly TRBD1 for D (6 bases). Germline V gene data show CDR1 as SQVTM and CDR2 as ANQGSEA. V was shortened by 3 bases and J by 1 base, with 12 bases between the two germline ends. The length of the CDR3 is 14 residues. CDR3 in amino acids: CSVDGGRANTEAFF. The CDR3, as DNA: TGCAGCGTTGACGGGGGCAGGGCGAACACTGAAGCTTTCTTT.

V gene TRBV2 combines with J gene TRBJ2-7; TRBD2 is a possible D gene (5 bases). The V gene lost 8 bases and the J gene lost 2 bases, with 10 bases spanning the gap. Germline V gene lookup returns CDR1 SNHLY and CDR2 FYNNEI. The CDR3 spans 12 residues. CDR3 sequence reads: CASAGETYEQYF. The DNA of the CDR3 is TGTGCCAGCGCCGGGGAAACCTACGAGCAGTACTTC.

CDR3 region: CASSTQTPGEQYF. The CDR3 nucleotides are TGCGCCAGCAGCACCCAGACCCCCGGGGAGCAGTACTTC. The chain couples TRBV5-1 to TRBJ2-7; D not certain. Germline V gene data show CDR1 as SGHRS and CDR2 as YFSETQ. V was clipped by 4 bases and J by 7 bases, with 15 bases between them. CDR3 length: 13 amino acids.